This entry is about one T cell receptor (beta chain). The antigen is not known. The record originates from a study of graft-versus-host responses after intestinal transplantation. Study context: Recipients were all induced with anti-thymocyte globulin, then given tacrolimus and steroids for 3 to 4 years. Broader study findings: Subjects displaying graft-donor T cell macrochimerism possessed elevated graft-versus-host to host-versus-graft clonal ratios inside allografts. Some GvH clones were seen earlier in gut or blood, suggesting intestinal origin.

The protocol was immunoSEQ multiplex PCR, while the TCRdb copy is restricted to in-frame clones and leaves out a portion. The sample includes approximately 100,000 clones, about 90% of them seen just once. The CDR3 runs 14 residues. Germline V gene data show CDR1 as SQVTM and CDR2 as ANQGSEA. With V trimmed by 6 bases and J by 5 bases, 10 bases remained unmatched. This specimen was unstimulated CD4+ T cells sorted from spleen or lymph node cells, taken before intestinal transplant. This receptor was obtained from a human donor who received an intestinal transplant. The chain carries TRBV29-1 and TRBJ2-5; 9 bases map to TRBD1. The CDR3 DNA sequence: TGCAGCGTGGATACAGGGGGCGCGGGGGAGACCCAGTACTTC. Amino acids: CSVDTGGAGETQYF.